The T cell receptor beta chain described here comes from a study of T-cell reconstitution after alpha-beta-depleted transplantation in children. TCRbeta library construction was performed incorporating unique molecular identifiers. MiXCR, run by TCRdb on the PCR reads, gives a single entry per CDR3 protein. The repertoire holds about 250,000 distinct CDR3 sequences, with approximately 24% as singletons. V shed 5 bases, J shed 4 bases, and the junction held 11 bases outside the gene matches. Germline assignment: CDR1 MDHEN and CDR2 SYDVKM. The CDR3 has 16 amino acids. The V and J genes are TRBV28 and TRBJ2-3, with 8 nucleotides matching TRBD2. The receptor's source is a female patient aged 2-9 years who had a stem cell transplant for congenital amegakaryocytic thrombocytopenia, so the T cells may come from the graft donor. Sample: PBMCs, mostly from graft donor cells, taken 360 days after TCRalphabeta/CD19-depleted stem cell transplant. The CDR3 sequence is CASSKIRGLGSDTQYF. CDR3 DNA: TGTGCCAGCAGTAAAATACGGGGACTAGGGTCAGATACGCAGTATTTT. Drawing the rest from reference TRBV28 and TRBJ2-3, the complete variable domain is DVKVTQSSRYLVKRTGEKVFLECVQDMDHENMFWYRQDPGLGLRLIYFSYDVKMKEKGDIPEGYSVSREKKERFSLILESASTNQTSMYLCASSKIRGLGSDTQYFGPGTRLTVL.